This T cell receptor (beta chain) was found in a study of CD8 T cells in Susac syndrome. Overall study: When blood was drawn, the patients with Susac syndrome were therapy-naive, on corticosteroids, or on intravenous immunoglobulin alone. Study conclusions and caveats: In Susac syndrome, CD4+ T cell repertoires lacked any clonal expansion.

RNA amounts of about 0.5 to 1 ug underwent reverse transcription with random hexamers. An immunoSEQ multiplex PCR generated amplified TCR beta CDR3 products spanning 54 Vbeta and 13 Jbeta. One entry per CDR3 protein, called by TCRdb with MiXCR from the immunoSEQ multiplex PCR reads. The sample lists about 190,000 distinct CDR3 sequences, around 95% seen once, with around 0.092% in the top ten. As concerns this clonotype: Its cognate antigen is unknown.

The V segment lost 8 bases and the J segment 4 bases; nucleotides outside the gene matches: 11. The CDR3 is made up of 13 amino acids. Germline V gene lookup returns CDR1 DFQATT and CDR2 SNEGSKA (reference sequence). The clonotype originates from a human donor with Susac syndrome. The chain employs TRBV20-1 and TRBJ2-7; 7 nucleotides agree with TRBD1. Input material: CD4+ T cells from PBMCs. The CDR3 bases are TGCAGTTCTACCCAGGGGACAGCTTACGAGCAGTACTTC. Amino acids: CSSTQGTAYEQYF.